The entry below gives a single T cell receptor beta chain sequence along with its context. It differs at one base from a far larger clone, so likely a read error. The data were obtained in a study of prognosis after radiotherapy for stage I lung cancer. Amplification of TCR beta CDR3 from genomic DNA used two-round multiplex PCR. Gene-specific primers for each TRBV and TRBJ gene drove first-round PCR. Each CDR3 protein is one row after TCRdb ran MiXCR on the multiplex PCR reads. The table has tens of thousands of distinct CDR3 sequences, about 32% seen once; the top ten hold under 9.5%. Germline assignment: CDR1 SGHTA and CDR2 FQGNSA. CDR3 length: 14 residues.

The genes are TRBV7-2 and TRBJ2-5; 7 bases are shared with TRBD2. The J call may be incorrect, as the DNA end agrees better with TRBJ2-1. The TCR originated in a donor aged 50 or older with non-small cell lung cancer. Sequencing was performed on PBMCs, taken before or after stereotactic body radiation therapy (not recorded which). CDR3 loop: CASSLETSPNQQFF. In DNA form, the CDR3 reads TGTGCCAGCAGCTTAGAGACTAGCCCCAATCAGCAGTTCTTC.